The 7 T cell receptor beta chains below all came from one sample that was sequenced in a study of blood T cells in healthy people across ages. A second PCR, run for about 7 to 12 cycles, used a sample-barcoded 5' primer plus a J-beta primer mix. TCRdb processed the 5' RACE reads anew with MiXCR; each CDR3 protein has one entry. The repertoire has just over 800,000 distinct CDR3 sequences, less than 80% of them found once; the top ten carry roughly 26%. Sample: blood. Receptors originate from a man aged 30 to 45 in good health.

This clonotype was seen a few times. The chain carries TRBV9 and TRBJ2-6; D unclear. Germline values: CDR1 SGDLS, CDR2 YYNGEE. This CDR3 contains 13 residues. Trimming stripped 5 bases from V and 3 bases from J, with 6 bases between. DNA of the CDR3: TGTGCCAGCAGTGGGCTTGGGGCCAACGTCCTGACTTTC. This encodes CASSGLGANVLTF. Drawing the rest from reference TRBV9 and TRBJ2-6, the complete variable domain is DSGVTQTPKHLITATGQRVTLRCSPRSGDLSVYWYQQSLDQGLQFLIQYYNGEERAKGNILERFSAQQFPDLHSELNLSSLELGDSALYFCASSGLGANVLTFGAGSRLTVL.

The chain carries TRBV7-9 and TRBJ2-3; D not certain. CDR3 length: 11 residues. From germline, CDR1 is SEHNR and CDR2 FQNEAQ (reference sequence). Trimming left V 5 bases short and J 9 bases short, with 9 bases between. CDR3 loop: CASSPQLTQYF. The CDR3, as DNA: TGTGCCAGCAGCCCGCAACTCACGCAGTATTTT.

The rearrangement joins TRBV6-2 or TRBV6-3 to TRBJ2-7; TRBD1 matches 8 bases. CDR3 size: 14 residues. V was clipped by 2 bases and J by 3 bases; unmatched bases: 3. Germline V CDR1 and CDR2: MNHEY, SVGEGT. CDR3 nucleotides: TGTGCCAGCAGTTACCAGGGGGCTTACTACGAGCAGTACTTC. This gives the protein CASSYQGAYYEQYF.

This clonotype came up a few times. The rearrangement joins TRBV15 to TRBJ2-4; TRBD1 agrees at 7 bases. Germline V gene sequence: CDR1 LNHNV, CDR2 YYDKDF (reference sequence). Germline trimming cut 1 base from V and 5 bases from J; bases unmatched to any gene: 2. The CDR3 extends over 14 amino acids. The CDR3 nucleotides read TGTGCCACCAGCAGAGGACAGGGTCAAAACATTCAGTACTTC. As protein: CATSRGQGQNIQYF.

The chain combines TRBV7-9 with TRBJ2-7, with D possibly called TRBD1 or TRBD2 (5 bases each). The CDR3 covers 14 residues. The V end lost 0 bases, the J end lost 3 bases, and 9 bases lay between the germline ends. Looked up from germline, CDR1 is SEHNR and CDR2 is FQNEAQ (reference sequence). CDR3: CASSLAGVGYEQYF. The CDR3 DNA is TGTGCCAGCAGCTTAGCGGGGGTAGGCTACGAGCAGTACTTC.

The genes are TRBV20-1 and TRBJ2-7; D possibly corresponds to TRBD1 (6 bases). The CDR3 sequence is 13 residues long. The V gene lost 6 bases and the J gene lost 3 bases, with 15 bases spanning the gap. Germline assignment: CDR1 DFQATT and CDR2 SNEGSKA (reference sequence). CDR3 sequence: CSADAGASYEQYF. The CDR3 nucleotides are TGCAGTGCCGATGCAGGGGCAAGCTACGAGCAGTACTTC.

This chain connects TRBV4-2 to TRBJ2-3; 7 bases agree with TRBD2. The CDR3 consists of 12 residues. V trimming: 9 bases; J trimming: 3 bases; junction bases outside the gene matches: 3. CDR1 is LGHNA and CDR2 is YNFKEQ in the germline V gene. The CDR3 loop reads CASVGGTDTQYF. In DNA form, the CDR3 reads TGTGCCAGTGTGGGGGGGACAGATACGCAGTATTTT.